What follows describes a single TCR beta chain. Its antigen is undetermined. One junction end does not reproduce the germline sequence, and a read error may be involved. Starting from 500 ng of total RNA, TCR beta cDNA was produced with a primer in the constant region. Libraries for TCR beta were built through three nested multiplex PCR rounds, which together made up a slightly modified ARM-PCR procedure. Researchers ran the first two PCR rounds for about 11 cycles each with TRBV1-TRBV30 forward primers and a C-beta reverse primer. TCRdb fed the multiplex PCR reads into MiXCR, producing one record per CDR3 protein. The profile covers 110,000 or so distinct CDR3 sequences, with roughly 80% appearing a single time and about 20% taken by the ten largest. Germline V CDR1 and CDR2: MNHNS, SASEGT. This CDR3 contains 15 residues. These data belong to a study of tumor-infiltrating lymphocytes in primary liver carcinoma. Overall study results and limits: Tumor-blood pairs (like tumor-adjacent pairs) overlapped less than tumor region pairs did. When set against blood, tumors had a significantly higher top-250-clone fraction (p = 0.039).

Co-extracting RNA and DNA was done with roughly 17-34 mg of unsorted bulk tissue as input. Chronic HBV infection, which was untreated, was present in the patients. Five separate regions of each tumor underwent sampling. V gene TRBV6-1 combines with J gene TRBJ1-5, with TRBD1 identical over 9 bases. The sequence was obtained from a man in his forties with primary liver carcinoma and hepatitis B virus infection. Sequencing used liver tumor tissue from sampling region 3. Stated subset: tumor region T3, left-lateral pole. CDR3 in amino acids: CASSGPGQGNQPQHF. The CDR3 region has the DNA TGTGCCAGCAGTGGTCCGGGACAGGGAAATCAGCCCCAGCACTTT.